The 25 T cell receptor beta chains below all came from one sample that was sequenced in a study of cytomegalovirus exposure and HLA in healthy donors. The primer mix had 60 Vbeta and 13 Jbeta primers. Profiled with immunoSEQ multiplex PCR; TCRdb holds only in-frame clones, not every one. The sample consists of some 70,000 clones, around three quarters of them appearing once. Sequencing was performed on PBMCs. Receptors were obtained from a man aged 50-60 years in good health and CMV-seronegative.

This rearrangement joins TRBV12-5 to TRBJ1-3; D remains unclear. Trimming stripped 7 bases from V and 2 bases from J, with 12 bases between. This CDR3 has 14 amino acids. Germline CDR1 is LGHNT and CDR2 is FRNRAP. CDR3 DNA sequence: TGTGCTAGTGCCGCGGCCGGAGCTGGAAACACCATATATTTT. Protein sequence: CASAAAGAGNTIYF. The full variable domain, completed using reference TRBV12-5 and TRBJ1-3, is DARVTQTPRHKVTEMGQEVTMRCQPILGHNTVFWYRQTMMQGLELLAYFRNRAPLDDSGMPKDRFSAEMPDATLATLKIQPSEPRDSAVYFCASAAAGAGNTIYFGEGSWLTVV.

The chain joins TRBV18 to TRBJ2-7; 9 bases are a match to TRBD1. Germline CDR1 and CDR2: KGHSH and LQKENI. V lost 1 base to trimming and J lost 4 bases; unmatched junction nucleotides: 2. The CDR3 has 14 residues. The CDR3 reads CASSPRDRDYEQYF. As DNA, the CDR3 is TGTGCCAGCTCACCACGGGACAGGGATTACGAGCAGTACTTC.

This chain joins TRBV6-5 and TRBJ1-2; D possibly corresponds to TRBD1 (5 bases). Deletions cut 6 bases from V and 8 bases from J, with 16 bases between. CDR3 size: 13 residues. Germline-derived CDR1 and CDR2 are MNHEY and SVGAGI. CDR3 residues: CASRGGLSDGYTF. The CDR3 coding sequence is TGTGCCAGCAGGGGGGGACTGTCGGACGGCTACACCTTC.

V usage is TRBV29-1 and J usage is TRBJ2-7, with TRBD2 identical over 7 bases. With V trimmed by 7 bases and J by 2 bases, 8 bases remained unmatched. Germline CDR1 and CDR2: SQVTM and ANQGSEA. The CDR3 length is 13 residues. CDR3 protein: CSGGGGETYEQYF. The CDR3 nucleotides read TGCAGCGGGGGGGGAGGGGAAACCTACGAGCAGTACTTC.

The V and J genes are TRBV5-1 and TRBJ2-7; 8 nucleotides agree with TRBD2. The CDR3 covers 15 residues. Germline lookup yields CDR1 SGHRS and CDR2 YFSETQ. The J segment lost 2 bases and the V segment lost 1 base, leaving 5 bases of the junction unmatched. CDR3 sequence reads: CASSLYSGNPYEQYF. CDR3 DNA sequence: TGCGCCAGCAGCTTGTATAGCGGGAACCCCTACGAGCAGTACTTC.

The rearrangement joins TRBV30 to TRBJ1-5, with a weak D call TRBD1 (5 bases). Trimming removed 2 bases at V and 0 bases at J, with 8 bases between. The CDR3 has 14 amino acids. CDR1 is GTSNPN, CDR2 SVGIG, per germline (reference sequence). The CDR3 spells CAWSLGASNQPQHF. The CDR3 nucleotides are TGTGCCTGGAGTTTAGGGGCTAGCAATCAGCCCCAGCATTTT.

The chain combines TRBV7-3 with TRBJ1-6; TRBD1 might be the D (6 bases). This CDR3 has 13 amino acids. The germline V gene has CDR1 SGHTA and CDR2 FQGTGA. The V end was cut by 5 bases, the J end by 7 bases, with 9 bases between. The CDR3 region is CASSADRNSPLHF. The CDR3 DNA reads as TGTGCCAGCAGCGCCGACAGGAATTCACCCCTCCACTTT.

The rearrangement links TRBV6-5 to TRBJ1-1; possibly TRBD1 for D (6 bases). The CDR3 totals 11 residues. Germline lookup yields CDR1 MNHEY and CDR2 SVGAGI. Deletions cut 8 bases from V and 8 bases from J, with 12 bases between. The CDR3 bases are TGTGCCAGCGTCGGACAGTACGAAGCTTTCTTT. As protein: CASVGQYEAFF.

The genes are TRBV5-8 and TRBJ1-6; D is perhaps TRBD1 (6 bases). Trimming took 3 bases from V and 7 from J, leaving 20 bases between them. Germline CDR1 and CDR2: SGHTS and YDEGEE. The CDR3 has 17 residues. The CDR3 protein is CASSSAGGWAGNSPLHF. The CDR3 nucleotides are TGTGCCAGCAGCTCGGCGGGGGGCTGGGCAGGGAATTCACCCCTCCACTTT.

This rearrangement joins TRBV15 to TRBJ2-2, with D maybe TRBD2 (5 bases). Germline V gives CDR1 LNHNV, CDR2 YYDKDF (reference sequence). CDR3 size: 13 residues. V lost 5 bases and J lost 6, with 10 bases in between. CDR3 nucleotides: TGTGCCACCAGCGCCACTAGTGCCGGGGAGCTGTTTTTT. This sequence encodes CATSATSAGELFF.

V usage is TRBV7-8 and J usage is TRBJ2-1; a weak D match, TRBD2 (5 bases). The CDR3 runs 13 residues. Germline CDR1 and CDR2: SGHVS and FQNEAQ. V was cut by 10 bases and J by 5 bases, with 15 bases left in between. CDR3 sequence reads: CATTAETHNEQFF. CDR3 coding DNA: TGTGCCACCACAGCGGAGACGCACAATGAGCAGTTCTTC.

V and J are TRBV2 and TRBJ2-1, with unresolved D. The CDR3 extends over 11 amino acids. CDR1 SNHLY and CDR2 FYNNEI come from the germline V gene. The V end was cut by 5 bases, the J end by 7 bases, with 6 bases between. The CDR3, as DNA: TGTGCCAGCAGTTCCGGGAATGAGCAGTTCTTC. Its translation: CASSSGNEQFF.

This rearrangement joins TRBV30 to TRBJ2-7; D may be TRBD1 (6 bases). CDR3 length equals 14 residues. CDR1 and CDR2 from the germline V gene are GTSNPN and SVGIG (reference sequence). V was shortened by 3 bases and J by 0 bases, with 12 bases between the two germline ends. The CDR3 spells CAWSPGQHSYEQYF. Here the CDR3 DNA reads TGTGCCTGGAGCCCTGGACAGCACTCCTACGAGCAGTACTTC.

V is TRBV2 and J is TRBJ2-7; tentatively, D is TRBD1 (6 bases). Trimming removed 7 bases from V and 7 bases from J, with 14 bases in between. Per germline, CDR1 SNHLY and CDR2 FYNNEI. This CDR3 contains 12 residues. The CDR3 sequence: CASTSQGIEQYF. As DNA, the CDR3 is TGTGCCAGCACCTCCCAGGGGATTGAGCAGTACTTC.

The V call is TRBV6-4, the J call TRBJ2-1; TRBD2 agrees at 13 bases. The CDR3 spans 15 residues. The germline gives CDR1 MRHNA, CDR2 SNTAGT. J gave up 7 bases and V 0 bases, and 0 bases lay outside the gene matches. CDR3 protein: CASSDSGLAGNEQFF. As DNA, the CDR3 is TGTGCCAGCAGTGACTCGGGACTAGCGGGGAATGAGCAGTTCTTC.

In this sample, this clone turned up a few times. This rearrangement joins TRBV18 to TRBJ2-1; D remains unclear. The CDR3 spans 11 residues. The V end was cut by 0 bases, the J end by 9 bases, with 3 bases between. Germline loops: CDR1 KGHSH, CDR2 LQKENI. This CDR3 reads CASSPPGEQFF. The CDR3 DNA reads TGTGCCAGCTCACCACCCGGTGAGCAGTTCTTC.

This clone came up a few times. Here the CDR3 reads CASRLDQSGELFF. In DNA, the CDR3 is TGTGCCAGCCGACTAGATCAGTCCGGGGAGCTGTTTTTT. The chain uses TRBV2 and TRBJ2-2; D is perhaps TRBD2 (6 bases). The CDR3 is 13 residues long. From germline, CDR1 is SNHLY and CDR2 FYNNEI. Trimming cost V 8 bases and J 6 bases, with 13 bases left between them.

The V and J genes are TRBV6-5 and TRBJ1-2; tentative D call: TRBD1 (5 bases). V shed 0 bases and J shed 3 bases, with 14 bases lying between them. The germline CDR1 and CDR2 sequences are MNHEY and SVGAGI. The CDR3 is made up of 16 amino acids. Here the CDR3 reads CASSYSKGPQYYGYTF. The CDR3 bases are TGTGCCAGCAGTTACTCGAAGGGGCCTCAATACTATGGCTACACCTTC.

The chain has TRBV5-4 and TRBJ2-5, with 11 bases fitting TRBD2. Losses at the gene ends were 3 bases for V and 5 bases for J; bases not matched to a gene: 6. Germline CDR1 is SGHNT and CDR2 is YYREEE (reference sequence). CDR3 length: 15 amino acids. In nucleotides, the CDR3 is TGTGCCAGCAGCTCGACTAGCGGGACCAGGGAGACCCAGTACTTC. It encodes CASSSTSGTRETQYF.

The chain uses TRBV6-5 and TRBJ1-1; 7 nucleotides align to TRBD1. The junction had 5 bases not matched to a gene; V was cut back by 0 bases and J by 4 bases. CDR1 is MNHEY, CDR2 SVGAGI, per germline. The CDR3 totals 15 residues. CDR3: CASSYSRQGRTEAFF. The CDR3 nucleotides are TGTGCCAGCAGTTACTCGAGACAGGGCCGCACTGAAGCTTTCTTT.

This chain connects TRBV9 to TRBJ1-2; the match to TRBD1 covers 8 bases. Germline trimming cut 3 bases from V and 0 bases from J; bases unmatched to any gene: 7. Germline V gene data show CDR1 as SGDLS and CDR2 as YYNGEE. The CDR3 runs to 16 residues. CDR3 in DNA: TGTGCCAGCAGCGCTCAAACGGGACAGGCTAACTATGGCTACACCTTC. It codes for CASSAQTGQANYGYTF.

This clone was seen only once. This chain joins TRBV5-4 and TRBJ2-1, with 7 bases matching TRBD2. CDR1 and CDR2 (germline): SGHNT, YYREEE (reference sequence). This CDR3 comprises 16 residues. V shed 2 bases, J shed 0 bases, and the junction held 5 bases outside the gene matches. CDR3 protein: CASSFPSGGSYNEQFF. CDR3 DNA: TGTGCCAGCAGCTTCCCTAGCGGAGGCTCCTACAATGAGCAGTTCTTC.

The chain links TRBV7-2 to TRBJ1-3; unclear D gene. This CDR3 contains 13 residues. The V gene's germline CDR1 is SGHTA and CDR2 FQGNSA. The V end lost 1 base, the J end lost 4 bases, and 5 bases lay between the germline ends. The CDR3 DNA follows: TGTGCCAGCAGCTTAGAACAGGGAAACACCATATATTTT. Translating it yields CASSLEQGNTIYF.

The CDR3 region has the DNA TGTGCCAGCAGCGTATGGGGCGGGGGGAGCACAGATACGCAGTATTTT. Translating it yields CASSVWGGGSTDTQYF. The V call is TRBV9, the J call TRBJ2-3; 8 positions agree with TRBD2. J lost 0 bases, V lost 1 base, and 4 bases had no gene match. CDR3 size: 16 residues. Germline CDR1 reads SGDLS; CDR2 reads YYNGEE. Filled out from reference TRBV9 and TRBJ2-3, the complete variable domain reads DSGVTQTPKHLITATGQRVTLRCSPRSGDLSVYWYQQSLDQGLQFLIQYYNGEERAKGNILERFSAQQFPDLHSELNLSSLELGDSALYFCASSVWGGGSTDTQYFGPGTRLTVL.

The chain carries TRBV2 and TRBJ1-6; 7 nucleotides match TRBD1. The V segment lost 10 bases and the J segment 10 bases; nucleotides outside the gene matches: 7. This CDR3 contains 12 residues. CDR1 is SNHLY, CDR2 FYNNEI, per germline. The CDR3 coding sequence is TGTGCCACTTCGAGGGGGCTGTCACCCCTCCACTTT. Encoded protein: CATSRGLSPLHF.